This passage covers 22 T cell receptor beta chains from one sample sequenced in a study of post-analysis software for immune sequencing data. Study results and limitations: Five or six TRBV segments, TRBV5-6, TRBV5-1 and TRBV20-1 among them, were found more frequent in patients than controls.

No antigen has been identified for these receptors. Prepared libraries of TCR beta cDNA carried unique molecular identifiers. Via MiXCR, TCRdb re-called the PCR reads, giving one row per CDR3 protein. The sample lists around 500,000 distinct CDR3 sequences; around a third were seen once. The source material was blood. The receptors shown here come from a girl under 18 with multiple sclerosis.

This clonotype was found a few times. The chain joins TRBV28 to TRBJ2-1; no definite D call. Trimming left V 3 bases short and J 0 bases short, with 6 bases between. Per the germline V gene, CDR1 is MDHEN and CDR2 is SYDVKM. The CDR3 has 14 residues. CDR3 DNA: TGTGCCAGCAGTTTTGAGAGCTCCTACAATGAGCAGTTCTTC. Amino acid sequence: CASSFESSYNEQFF. Using reference TRBV28 and TRBJ2-1 for the parts outside the CDR3, the full variable domain is DVKVTQSSRYLVKRTGEKVFLECVQDMDHENMFWYRQDPGLGLRLIYFSYDVKMKEKGDIPEGYSVSREKKERFSLILESASTNQTSMYLCASSFESSYNEQFFGPGTRLTVL.

J is TRBJ1-2 and V is TRBV7-9; possibly TRBD1 for D (6 bases). The CDR3 loop spans 14 amino acids. V dropped 3 bases and J dropped 7 bases, with 15 bases sitting between them. CDR1 is SEHNR and CDR2 is FQNEAQ in the germline V gene (reference sequence). CDR3 region: CASSFQGGGGGYTF. The CDR3 DNA is TGTGCCAGCAGCTTTCAAGGGGGAGGTGGTGGCTACACCTTC.

The sample holds a few counts of this clonotype. CDR3: CASSIRLGNQPQHF. CDR3 DNA sequence: TGTGCCAGTAGTATCCGATTGGGCAATCAGCCCCAGCATTTT. The J gene is TRBJ1-5, the V gene TRBV19; no clear D. The CDR3 is 14 residues long. V was pared by 3 bases and J by 2 bases, with 8 bases between. Germline loops: CDR1 LNHDA, CDR2 SQIVND (reference sequence).

This clonotype was recorded a few times. The rearrangement joins TRBV5-1 to TRBJ2-5; no clear D gene. V lost 1 base and J lost 4, with 14 bases in between. From germline, CDR1 is SGHRS and CDR2 YFSETQ. The CDR3 length is 15 residues. The CDR3 DNA reads as TGCGCCAGCAGCTTGAATTTCGGTCCGGGAGAGACCCAGTACTTC. Its protein is CASSLNFGPGETQYF.

Regarding this clonotype: This could be a read error, since a much larger clone is one nucleotide away. This chain uses TRBV24-1 with TRBJ2-1; D is ambiguous. From germline, CDR1 is KGHDR and CDR2 SFDVKD. The CDR3 loop spans 11 amino acids. V was shortened by 3 bases and J by 11 bases, with 7 bases between the two germline ends. DNA for the CDR3: TGTGCCACCAGTGATGGTGAGAAGCAGTTCTTC. Its protein product is CATSDGEKQFF.

This clonotype was picked up a small number of times. The chain links TRBV10-3 to TRBJ2-3, with 11 bases aligning to TRBD2. The CDR3 runs to 15 residues. Germline CDR1 is ENHRY and CDR2 is SYGVKD. With V trimmed by 2 bases and J by 3 bases, 1 base remained unmatched. In nucleotides, the CDR3 is TGTGCCATCAGTGAGCCTAGCGGGGGGACAGATACGCAGTATTTT. Translating it yields CAISEPSGGTDTQYF.

The genes are TRBV6-5 and TRBJ2-2; TRBD1 agrees at 9 bases. CDR1 and CDR2 from the germline V gene are MNHEY and SVGAGI. The CDR3 loop spans 16 amino acids. Unmatched junction bases numbered 11, after V lost 4 bases and J lost 8 bases. The CDR3 bases are TGTGCCAGCAGTTTCGGACAGGGGACCCTATTAGGGGAGCTGTTTTTT. Protein: CASSFGQGTLLGELFF.

Only one count was recorded for this clonotype. A junction boundary mismatches the germline segment, possibly from a read error. The chain joins TRBV20-1 to TRBJ2-1; either TRBD1 or TRBD2 may fit D (7 bases each). The CDR3 length is 14 residues. CDR1 DFQATT and CDR2 SNEGSKA come from the germline V gene (reference sequence). The CDR3 here is CSARSRGDYNGQFF. The DNA for the CDR3 is TGCAGTGCTAGAAGCAGGGGGGACTACAATGGGCAGTTCTTC.

Regarding this clonotype: Relative to the germline gene, one junction end is altered; a read error may explain this. V is TRBV5-1 and J is TRBJ2-4; the D is unclear. Germline values: CDR1 SGHRS, CDR2 YFSETQ. The length of the CDR3 is 14 residues. The CDR3 here is CTSREIGAKNIQYF. CDR3 nucleotides: TGCACCAGCAGAGAGATAGGAGCCAAAAACATTCAGTACTTC.

The gene calls are TRBV5-1 and TRBJ1-2; TRBD1 is a possible D gene (5 bases). Germline loops: CDR1 SGHRS, CDR2 YFSETQ. The CDR3 is made up of 13 amino acids. Between the trimmed V and J ends, which lost 4 bases and 5 bases, there was a span of 12 bases. In DNA form, the CDR3 reads TGCGCCAGCAGCGGGACGGTCCCGTATGGCTACACCTTC. Its protein product is CASSGTVPYGYTF.

The chain joins TRBV29-1 to TRBJ2-7; D tentatively reads TRBD1 or TRBD2 (5 bases each). V was trimmed by 4 bases and J by 0 bases, leaving 7 bases between them. CDR1 is SQVTM and CDR2 is ANQGSEA in the germline V gene. This CDR3 contains 12 residues. CDR3 region: CSVVGDSYEQYF. The CDR3 nucleotides read TGCAGCGTTGTGGGGGACTCCTACGAGCAGTACTTC.

The chain has TRBV5-6 and TRBJ2-5; unclear D gene. V dropped 2 bases and J dropped 2 bases, with 10 bases sitting between them. Germline-derived CDR1 and CDR2 are SGHDT and YYEEEE. The CDR3 spans 14 residues. The CDR3 region has the DNA TGTGCCAGCAGCTTCGAGACGATTCAAGAGACCCAGTACTTC. As protein: CASSFETIQETQYF.

As for this clonotype: Germline and junction disagree at one end, which may indicate a read error. The chain links TRBV5-1 to TRBJ2-3; D could derive from TRBD1 or TRBD2 (5 bases each). Germline V lookup: CDR1 SGHRS, CDR2 YFSETQ. The CDR3 covers 15 residues. CDR3 amino acids: CATSIGTASTDTQYF. Here the CDR3 DNA reads TGCGCCACCAGCATCGGGACCGCGAGCACAGATACGCAGTATTTT.

This clonotype came up a few times. The CDR3 DNA is TGTGCCAGCAGCCCTCGGGAGCACAATGAGCAGTACTTC. Residues: CASSPREHNEQYF. The V gene is TRBV7-9, the J gene TRBJ2-5; D perhaps matches TRBD2 (6 bases). V lost 5 bases, J lost 11 bases, and 18 bases lay in between. CDR1 is SEHNR, CDR2 FQNEAQ, per germline (reference sequence). This CDR3 is 13 amino acids long. The full variable domain, with the rest looked up from reference TRBV7-9 and TRBJ2-5, is DTGVSQNPRHKITKRGQNVTFRCDPISEHNRLYWYRQTLGQGPEFLTYFQNEAQLEKSRLLSDRFSAERPKGSFSTLEIQRTEQGDSAMYLCASSPREHNEQYFGPGTRLLVL.

The chain is built from TRBV5-6 and TRBJ1-6; D is perhaps TRBD1 (5 bases). Germline loops: CDR1 SGHDT, CDR2 YYEEEE. Trimming pared 2 bases from V and 10 bases from J, leaving 16 bases between. The CDR3 consists of 15 residues. The CDR3 nucleotides read TGTGCCAGCAGCTTAGGAAAGCAGGGAGGCTCACCCCTCCACTTT. This gives the protein CASSLGKQGGSPLHF.

V gene TRBV6-1 combines with J gene TRBJ2-6; D is uncertain. Germline assignment: CDR1 MNHNS and CDR2 SASEGT. The CDR3 consists of 16 residues. Deletions cut 1 base from V and 1 base from J, with 8 bases between. CDR3 sequence (DNA): TGTGCCAGCAGTGAAGTGTTGGGTTCTGGGGCCAACGTCCTGACTTTC. Its protein is CASSEVLGSGANVLTF.

The J gene is TRBJ1-1, the V gene TRBV27, with a possible D match to TRBD1 (5 bases). Deletions cut 6 bases from V and 5 bases from J, with 16 bases between. This CDR3 comprises 14 residues. Germline V gives CDR1 MNHEY, CDR2 SMNVEV (reference sequence). CDR3 DNA sequence: TGTGCCAGCAGGCCGGGGGTAAGAAGGACTGAAGCTTTCTTT. Protein sequence: CASRPGVRRTEAFF.

The chain employs TRBV5-1 and TRBJ2-1; no clear D. The CDR3 consists of 14 residues. In germline, CDR1 is SGHRS, CDR2 YFSETQ. V lost 1 base to trimming and J lost 8 bases, with 13 bases between them. The CDR3 here is CASSLLRLVDEQFF. The CDR3, as DNA: TGCGCCAGCAGCTTGCTCAGGCTTGTCGATGAGCAGTTCTTC.

V gene TRBV4-1 combines with J gene TRBJ2-5; 7 nucleotides agree with TRBD2. V lost 0 bases and J lost 2; bases outside the gene matches: 9. Germline V gives CDR1 MGHRA, CDR2 YSYEKL. This CDR3 contains 17 residues. CDR3 in amino acids: CASSQESWLAAQETQYF. The CDR3 DNA reads TGCGCCAGCAGCCAAGAGTCCTGGCTAGCGGCGCAAGAGACCCAGTACTTC.

This chain uses TRBV5-1 with TRBJ1-2, with no clear D. Germline CDR1 SGHRS, CDR2 YFSETQ. With 3 bases removed from V and 1 base from J, the gap between germline ends came to 25 bases. The CDR3 sequence is 19 residues long. In DNA form, the CDR3 reads TGCGCCAGCAGCTCCTTACCTGTTTCTTCGTCCTCCCTTAACTATGGCTACACCTTC. Protein sequence: CASSSLPVSSSSLNYGYTF.

This chain joins TRBV15 and TRBJ1-2; 7 bases are a match to TRBD1. The germline V gene encodes CDR1 LNHNV and CDR2 YYDKDF (reference sequence). The J segment lost 1 base and the V segment lost 0 bases, leaving 5 bases of the junction unmatched. The CDR3 extends over 16 amino acids. The CDR3, as DNA: TGTGCCACCAGCAGAGATCCGGGGACAGTTAACTATGGCTACACCTTC. Its translation: CATSRDPGTVNYGYTF.

Only a few counts were recorded for this clonotype. The DNA for the CDR3 is TGTGCCAGCACCCTACAAGGGGCAGGGGGACTTCGGAATTCACCCCTCCACTTT. It encodes CASTLQGAGGLRNSPLHF. The rearrangement joins TRBV12-3 or TRBV12-4 to TRBJ1-6; 7 bases map to TRBD1. With V trimmed by 7 bases and J by 7 bases, 19 bases remained unmatched. The CDR3 length is 18 residues.